Sequencing of this T cell receptor (beta chain) was carried out in a study of shared clonotypes between healthy human individuals. Study-level points and caveats: Relative to memory subsets, naive subsets generally showed larger estimated richness. The researchers took only blood, and tissue repertoires probably look different. In four donors, about 5% of naive CD4 clonotypes appeared in common.

Selected positively for CCR7 and CD45RO-negative, naive CD8 cells excluded terminally differentiated effector memory CD45RA+ cells. Comment on this clone: Its specificity is unknown.

About 30,000 T cell genomes, or 200 ng DNA, went into the sorted-subset replicate PCRs. Using immunoSEQ multiplex PCR, the repertoire was profiled, and TCRdb retains in-frame clones only, with some absent. The sample lists fewer than 1 million clones; around 96% were seen once. This clonotype originated in a man aged 25 to 45 in good health. Input material: naive CD8+ T cells sorted from blood.

CDR3 sequence (DNA): TGCGCCAGCAGCCCTGGGTACAATGAGCAGTTCTTC. Translation gives CASSPGYNEQFF. The V gene is TRBV5-1, the J gene TRBJ2-1; no reliable D call. Germline values: CDR1 SGHRS, CDR2 YFSETQ. CDR3 length: 12 amino acids. Trimming shortened V by 4 bases and J by 4 bases, and 6 bases separated the two germline ends.